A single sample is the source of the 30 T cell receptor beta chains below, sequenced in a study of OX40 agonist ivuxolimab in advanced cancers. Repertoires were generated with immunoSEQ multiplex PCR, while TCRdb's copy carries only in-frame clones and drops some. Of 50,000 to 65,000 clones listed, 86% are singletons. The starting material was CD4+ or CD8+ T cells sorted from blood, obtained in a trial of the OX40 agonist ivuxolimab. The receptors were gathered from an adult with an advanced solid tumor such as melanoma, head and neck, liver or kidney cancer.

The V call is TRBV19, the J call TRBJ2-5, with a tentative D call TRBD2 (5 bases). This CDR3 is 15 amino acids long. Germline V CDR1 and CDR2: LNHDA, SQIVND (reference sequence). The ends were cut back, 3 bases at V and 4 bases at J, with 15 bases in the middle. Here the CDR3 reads CASSIAGTVGETQYF. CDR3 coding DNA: TGTGCCAGTAGTATTGCGGGCACAGTAGGAGAGACCCAGTACTTC. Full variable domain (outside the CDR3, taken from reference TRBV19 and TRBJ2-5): DGGITQSPKYLFRKEGQNVTLSCEQNLNHDAMYWYRQDPGQGLRLIYYSQIVNDFQKGDIAEGYSVSREKKESFPLTVTSAQKNPTAFYLCASSIAGTVGETQYFGPGTRLLVL.

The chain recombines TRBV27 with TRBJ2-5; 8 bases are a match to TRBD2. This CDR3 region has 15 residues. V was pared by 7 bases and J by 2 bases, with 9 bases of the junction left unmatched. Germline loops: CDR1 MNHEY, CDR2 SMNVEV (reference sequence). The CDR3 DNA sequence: TGTGCCAGCATGCCAAGACGGGGGGGACAAGAGACCCAGTACTTC. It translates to CASMPRRGGQETQYF.

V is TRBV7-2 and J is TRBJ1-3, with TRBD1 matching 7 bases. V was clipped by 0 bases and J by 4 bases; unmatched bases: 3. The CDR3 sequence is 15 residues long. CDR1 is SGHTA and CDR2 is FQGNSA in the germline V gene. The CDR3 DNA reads TGTGCCAGCAGCTTAGCTCCAGGGGGAGGAAACACCATATATTTT. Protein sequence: CASSLAPGGGNTIYF.

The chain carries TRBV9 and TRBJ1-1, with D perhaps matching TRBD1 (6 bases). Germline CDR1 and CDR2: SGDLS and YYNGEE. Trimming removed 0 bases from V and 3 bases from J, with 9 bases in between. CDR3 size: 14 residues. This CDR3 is CASSVGPGDTEAFF. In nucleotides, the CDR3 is TGTGCCAGCAGCGTAGGTCCAGGGGACACTGAAGCTTTCTTT.

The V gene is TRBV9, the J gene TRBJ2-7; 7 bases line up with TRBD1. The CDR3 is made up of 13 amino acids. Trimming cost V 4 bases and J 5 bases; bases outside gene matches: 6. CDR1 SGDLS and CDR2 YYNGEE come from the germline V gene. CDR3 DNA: TGTGCCAGCAGCCGGGACAGTTTTAACGAGCAGTACTTC. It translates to CASSRDSFNEQYF.

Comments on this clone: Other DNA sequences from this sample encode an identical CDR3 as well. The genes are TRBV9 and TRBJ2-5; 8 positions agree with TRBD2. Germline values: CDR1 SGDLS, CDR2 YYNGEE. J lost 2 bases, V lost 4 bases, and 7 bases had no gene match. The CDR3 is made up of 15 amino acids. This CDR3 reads CASSSRGGGQETQYF. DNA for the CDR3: TGTGCCAGCAGCTCCCGCGGCGGGGGGCAAGAGACCCAGTACTTC.

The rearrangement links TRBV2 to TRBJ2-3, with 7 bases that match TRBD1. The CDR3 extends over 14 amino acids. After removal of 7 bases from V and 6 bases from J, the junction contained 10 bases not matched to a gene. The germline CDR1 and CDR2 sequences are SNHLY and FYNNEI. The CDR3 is CASKLDRPKDTQYF. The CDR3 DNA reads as TGTGCCAGCAAACTGGACAGGCCGAAGGATACGCAGTATTTT.

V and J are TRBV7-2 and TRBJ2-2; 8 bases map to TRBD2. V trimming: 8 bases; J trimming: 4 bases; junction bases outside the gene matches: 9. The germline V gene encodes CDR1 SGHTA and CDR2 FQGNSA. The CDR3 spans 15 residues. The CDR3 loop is CASRMLRGGTGELFF. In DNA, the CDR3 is TGTGCCAGCCGCATGTTACGGGGGGGCACCGGGGAGCTGTTTTTT.

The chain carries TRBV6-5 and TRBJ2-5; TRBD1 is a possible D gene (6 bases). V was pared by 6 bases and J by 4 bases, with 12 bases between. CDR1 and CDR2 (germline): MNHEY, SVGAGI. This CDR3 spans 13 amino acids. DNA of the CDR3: TGTGCCAGCAGACTGCCAGGGGTAGAGACCCAGTACTTC. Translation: CASRLPGVETQYF.

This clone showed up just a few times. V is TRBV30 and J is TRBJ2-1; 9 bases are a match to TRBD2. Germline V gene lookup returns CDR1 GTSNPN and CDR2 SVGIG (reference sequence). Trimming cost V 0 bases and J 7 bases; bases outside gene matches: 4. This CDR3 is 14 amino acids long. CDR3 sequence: CAWSVAGGVNEQFF. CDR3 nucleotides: TGTGCCTGGAGTGTAGCGGGAGGAGTAAATGAGCAGTTCTTC.

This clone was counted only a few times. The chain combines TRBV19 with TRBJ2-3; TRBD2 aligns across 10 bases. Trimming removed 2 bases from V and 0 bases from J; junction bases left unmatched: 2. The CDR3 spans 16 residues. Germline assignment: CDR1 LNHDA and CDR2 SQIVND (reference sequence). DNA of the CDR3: TGTGCCAGTAGTATATTAGCGGGAGGCAGCACAGATACGCAGTATTTT. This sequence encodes CASSILAGGSTDTQYF.

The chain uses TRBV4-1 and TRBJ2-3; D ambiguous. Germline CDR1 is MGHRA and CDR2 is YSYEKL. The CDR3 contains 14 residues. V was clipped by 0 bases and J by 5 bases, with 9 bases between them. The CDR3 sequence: CASSQDINGDTQYF. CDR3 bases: TGCGCCAGCAGCCAAGATATCAACGGAGATACGCAGTATTTT.

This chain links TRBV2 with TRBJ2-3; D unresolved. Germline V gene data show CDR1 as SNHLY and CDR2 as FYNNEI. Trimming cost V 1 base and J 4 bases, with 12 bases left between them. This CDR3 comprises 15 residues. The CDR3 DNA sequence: TGTGCCAGCAGTGAAGGAGCTAGGGTGGCAGATACGCAGTATTTT. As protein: CASSEGARVADTQYF.

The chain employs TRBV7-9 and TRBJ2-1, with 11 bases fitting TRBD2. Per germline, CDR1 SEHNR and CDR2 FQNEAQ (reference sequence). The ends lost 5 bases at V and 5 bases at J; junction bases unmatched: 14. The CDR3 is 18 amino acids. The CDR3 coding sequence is TGTGCCAGCAGCCCCCGTTCGCGTACTAGCGGGGGAAACAATGAGCAGTTCTTC. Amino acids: CASSPRSRTSGGNNEQFF.

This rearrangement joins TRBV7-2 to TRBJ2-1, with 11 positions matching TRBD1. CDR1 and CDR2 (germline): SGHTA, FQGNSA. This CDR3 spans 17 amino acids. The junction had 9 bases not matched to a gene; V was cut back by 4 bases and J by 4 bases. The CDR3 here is CASSSAGTGGSYNEQFF. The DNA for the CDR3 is TGTGCCAGCAGCTCCGCCGGGACAGGGGGTTCTTACAATGAGCAGTTCTTC.

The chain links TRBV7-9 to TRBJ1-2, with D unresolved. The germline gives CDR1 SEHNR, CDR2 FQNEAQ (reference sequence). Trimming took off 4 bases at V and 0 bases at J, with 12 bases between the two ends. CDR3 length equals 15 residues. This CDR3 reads CASSSGPQANYGYTF. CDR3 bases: TGTGCCAGCAGCTCCGGCCCTCAAGCTAACTATGGCTACACCTTC.

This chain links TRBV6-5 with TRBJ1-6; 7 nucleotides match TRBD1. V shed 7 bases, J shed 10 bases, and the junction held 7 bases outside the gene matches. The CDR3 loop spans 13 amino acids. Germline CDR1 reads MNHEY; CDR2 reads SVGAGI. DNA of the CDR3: TGTGCCAGCAAAACAGGGGTGAACTCACCCCTCCACTTT. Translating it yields CASKTGVNSPLHF.

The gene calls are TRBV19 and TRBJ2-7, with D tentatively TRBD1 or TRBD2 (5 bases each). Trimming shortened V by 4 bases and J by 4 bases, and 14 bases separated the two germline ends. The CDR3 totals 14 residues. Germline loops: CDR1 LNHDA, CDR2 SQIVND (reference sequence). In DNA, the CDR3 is TGTGCCAGTAGTACGTCGGGACGGGCGTACGAGCAGTACTTC. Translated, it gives CASSTSGRAYEQYF.

Written as DNA, the CDR3 is TGCGCCAGCAGCAGAGAGGTGGACAGAGCCTACGAGCAGTACTTC. Its protein product is CASSREVDRAYEQYF. V gene TRBV4-1 combines with J gene TRBJ2-7; D is perhaps TRBD1 (6 bases). Germline V gene sequence: CDR1 MGHRA, CDR2 YSYEKL. The CDR3 runs to 15 residues. V lost 5 bases and J 2 bases, leaving 16 bases between the germline ends.

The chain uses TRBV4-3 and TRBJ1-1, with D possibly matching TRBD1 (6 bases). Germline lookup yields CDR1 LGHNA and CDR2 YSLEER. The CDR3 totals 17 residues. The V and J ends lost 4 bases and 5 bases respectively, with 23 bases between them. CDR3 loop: CASSREGPQGRGTEAFF. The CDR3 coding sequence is TGCGCCAGCAGCCGGGAGGGTCCCCAGGGGCGGGGGACTGAAGCTTTCTTT.

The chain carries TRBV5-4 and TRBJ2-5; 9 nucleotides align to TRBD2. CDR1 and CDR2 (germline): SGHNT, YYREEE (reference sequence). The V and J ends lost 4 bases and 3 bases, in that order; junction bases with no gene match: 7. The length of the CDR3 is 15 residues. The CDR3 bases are TGTGCCAGCAGCCGTCCGACTAGCGGCAAAGAGACCCAGTACTTC. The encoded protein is CASSRPTSGKETQYF.

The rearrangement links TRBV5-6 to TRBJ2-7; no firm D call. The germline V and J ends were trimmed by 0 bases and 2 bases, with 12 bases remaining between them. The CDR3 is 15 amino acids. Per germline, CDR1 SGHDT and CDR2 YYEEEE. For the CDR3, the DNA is TGTGCCAGCAGCTTGGTGGCTAGGAGAACCTACGAGCAGTACTTC. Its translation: CASSLVARRTYEQYF.

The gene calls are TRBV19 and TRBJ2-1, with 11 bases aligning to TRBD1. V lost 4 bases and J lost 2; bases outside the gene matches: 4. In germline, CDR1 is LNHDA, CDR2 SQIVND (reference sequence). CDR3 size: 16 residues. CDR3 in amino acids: CASSTRDRGAYNEQFF. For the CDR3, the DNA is TGTGCCAGTAGTACCCGGGACAGGGGGGCCTACAATGAGCAGTTCTTC. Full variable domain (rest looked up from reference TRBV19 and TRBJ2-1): DGGITQSPKYLFRKEGQNVTLSCEQNLNHDAMYWYRQDPGQGLRLIYYSQIVNDFQKGDIAEGYSVSREKKESFPLTVTSAQKNPTAFYLCASSTRDRGAYNEQFFGPGTRLTVL.

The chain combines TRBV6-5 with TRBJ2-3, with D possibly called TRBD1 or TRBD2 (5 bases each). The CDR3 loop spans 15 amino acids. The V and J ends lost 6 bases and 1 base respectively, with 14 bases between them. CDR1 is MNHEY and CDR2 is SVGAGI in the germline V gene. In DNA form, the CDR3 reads TGTGCCAGCAGACTCCGGGACGGACGCACAGATACGCAGTATTTT. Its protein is CASRLRDGRTDTQYF.

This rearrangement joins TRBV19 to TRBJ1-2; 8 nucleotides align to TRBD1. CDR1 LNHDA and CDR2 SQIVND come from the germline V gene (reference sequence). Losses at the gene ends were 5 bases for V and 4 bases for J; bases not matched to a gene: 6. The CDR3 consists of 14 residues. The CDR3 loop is CASSLGQGSYGYTF. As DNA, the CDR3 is TGTGCCAGTAGTCTTGGACAGGGAAGCTATGGCTACACCTTC. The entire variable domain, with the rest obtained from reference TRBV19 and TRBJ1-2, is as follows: DGGITQSPKYLFRKEGQNVTLSCEQNLNHDAMYWYRQDPGQGLRLIYYSQIVNDFQKGDIAEGYSVSREKKESFPLTVTSAQKNPTAFYLCASSLGQGSYGYTFGSGTRLTVV.

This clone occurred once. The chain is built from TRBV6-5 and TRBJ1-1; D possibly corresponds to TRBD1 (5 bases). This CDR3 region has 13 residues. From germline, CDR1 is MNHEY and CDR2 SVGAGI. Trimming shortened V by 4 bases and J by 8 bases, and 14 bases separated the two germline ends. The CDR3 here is CASSSPGGPEAFF. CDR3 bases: TGTGCCAGCAGTTCCCCCGGGGGTCCCGAAGCTTTCTTT.

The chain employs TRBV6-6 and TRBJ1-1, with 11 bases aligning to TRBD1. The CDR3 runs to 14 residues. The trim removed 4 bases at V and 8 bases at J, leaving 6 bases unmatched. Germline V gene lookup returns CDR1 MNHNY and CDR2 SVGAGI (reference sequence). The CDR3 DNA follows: TGTGCCAGCAGTTGGGGGGGACAGGGGGAAGAAGCTTTCTTT. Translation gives CASSWGGQGEEAFF.

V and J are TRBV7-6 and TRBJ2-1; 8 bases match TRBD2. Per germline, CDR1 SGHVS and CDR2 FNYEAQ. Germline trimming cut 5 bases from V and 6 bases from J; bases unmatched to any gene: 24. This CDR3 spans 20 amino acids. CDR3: CASSVTGWTSPNLGSNEQFF. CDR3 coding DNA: TGTGCCAGCAGCGTCACGGGTTGGACTAGCCCCAATTTAGGCTCCAATGAGCAGTTCTTC.

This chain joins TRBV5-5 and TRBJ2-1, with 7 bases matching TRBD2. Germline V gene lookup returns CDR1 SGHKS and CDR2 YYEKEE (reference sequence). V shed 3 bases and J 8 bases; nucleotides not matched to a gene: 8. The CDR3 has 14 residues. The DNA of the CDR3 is TGTGCCAGCAGCTGGGAGCGGGATATCGATGAGCAGTTCTTC. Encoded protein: CASSWERDIDEQFF.

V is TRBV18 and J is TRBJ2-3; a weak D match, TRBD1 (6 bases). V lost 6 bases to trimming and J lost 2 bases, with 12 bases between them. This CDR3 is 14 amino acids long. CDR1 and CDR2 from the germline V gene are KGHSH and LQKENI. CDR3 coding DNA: TGTGCCAGCTCCCTCCAGGGGCTCACAGATACGCAGTATTTT. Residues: CASSLQGLTDTQYF.